Listed here are 7 T cell receptor beta chains from one sample, sequenced in a study of cytomegalovirus exposure and HLA in healthy donors (dated by TCRdb to the late 2010s). Library preparation was by the immunoSEQ multiplex PCR assay. For the multiplex PCR, a mixture combining 60 forward primers for TCR Vbeta segments and 13 reverse primers for TCR Jbeta segments was used. The table comes from immuneACCESS by way of TCRdb, which keeps in-frame sequences with V and J called. Part of the clones is missing from these tables; in studies checked, under half for an unresolved V gene and the rest for unknown reasons. The sample records 190,000 or so clones, approximately 78% of which are singletons. The ten largest clones capture approximately 6.5% of the sample. Sequenced sample: PBMCs. These receptors were obtained from a woman aged 45-60 years in good health and CMV-seropositive.

This rearrangement joins TRBV5-1 to TRBJ1-2; the match to TRBD1 covers 11 bases. After removal of 3 bases from V and 3 bases from J, the junction contained 4 bases not matched to a gene. The CDR3 is made up of 15 amino acids. CDR1 and CDR2 (germline): SGHRS, YFSETQ. The CDR3 protein is CASSSDRGPDYGYTF. CDR3 nucleotides: TGCGCCAGCAGCTCGGACAGGGGGCCGGACTATGGCTACACCTTC.

The rearrangement joins TRBV10-3 to TRBJ2-5; 7 bases agree with TRBD2. With 8 bases clipped from V and 5 bases from J, the junction kept 5 bases outside the gene matches. Germline CDR1 is ENHRY and CDR2 is SYGVKD. The length of the CDR3 is 12 residues. The CDR3 sequence: CAIGRGYETQYF. The CDR3 coding sequence is TGTGCCATCGGGAGGGGTTATGAGACCCAGTACTTC.

The CDR3 coding sequence is TGTGCCAGCAGTGAATCACTAGCGGGGAGTCCCTACGAGCAGTACTTC. This translates into CASSESLAGSPYEQYF. The chain carries TRBV2 and TRBJ2-7, with TRBD2 identical over 10 bases. The V and J ends lost 2 bases and 2 bases, in that order; junction bases with no gene match: 6. CDR1 is SNHLY and CDR2 is FYNNEI in the germline V gene. This CDR3 is 16 amino acids long.

This chain links TRBV6-6 with TRBJ1-1; 11 bases align to TRBD1. Germline V gives CDR1 MNHNY, CDR2 SVGAGI (reference sequence). V dropped 2 bases and J dropped 5; count of bases not matched to a gene: 7. There are 16 residues in the CDR3. The DNA of the CDR3 is TGTGCCAGCAGTTACCCCCGGACAGGGGGCATTACTGAAGCTTTCTTT. Translated: CASSYPRTGGITEAFF.

The rearrangement uses TRBV29-1 and TRBJ2-5; TRBD2 matches at 11 bases. The J call is doubtful: the DNA matches TRBJ2-7 better. CDR3 length: 13 amino acids. In germline, CDR1 is SQVTM, CDR2 ANQGSEA. CDR3 DNA sequence: TGCAGCGTGGTACTAGCGGGAGACTACGAGCAGTACTTC. As protein: CSVVLAGDYEQYF.

This clone has only a few counts. The gene calls are TRBV6-5 and TRBJ2-2; a possible D gene is TRBD1 (6 bases). CDR1 MNHEY and CDR2 SVGAGI come from the germline V gene. The CDR3 spans 16 residues. Trimming cost V 4 bases and J 0 bases, with 12 bases left between them. The CDR3 nucleotides read TGTGCCAGCAGTTTCTTCGGGACAACGAACACCGGGGAGCTGTTTTTT. This gives the protein CASSFFGTTNTGELFF.

This clone turned up a few times. The chain has TRBV19 and TRBJ2-1, with TRBD2 identical over 8 bases. CDR1 is LNHDA, CDR2 SQIVND, per germline (reference sequence). Germline trimming cut 4 bases from V and 4 bases from J; bases unmatched to any gene: 9. The CDR3 spans 16 residues. In DNA, the CDR3 is TGTGCCAGTAGTAATAAGGGCGGGGGGCCTTACAATGAGCAGTTCTTC. Its protein is CASSNKGGGPYNEQFF.